This T cell receptor (beta chain) was identified during a study of PD-1 blockade in classical Hodgkin lymphoma. The study, taken as a whole, reports: Complete responders entered with baseline diversity on par with newly diagnosed patients, the results showed.

The CDR3 has 15 amino acids. The germline gives CDR1 SGHTA, CDR2 FQGTGA. With 1 base removed from V and 3 bases from J, the gap between germline ends came to 9 bases. Time point described: cycle 4 day 1 (C4D1), after 6 weeks of nivolumab. Every one of the patients relapsed after autologous stem cell transplantation (brentuximab vedotin exposure was variable). Investigators obtained CD8+ T cells from thawed PBMCs by magnetic negative selection. Worth noting for this clone: Its specificity is not known.

TCRdb's table, derived via immunoSEQ multiplex PCR, lists solely in-frame clones and lacks some. The data hold 2,500 to 3,500 clones, with over 75% observed a single time. The chain recombines TRBV7-3 with TRBJ1-4; D possibly corresponds to TRBD1 (6 bases). The TCR originated in a human donor with classical Hodgkin lymphoma. The material was CD8+ T cells from blood, obtained before the fourth cycle of nivolumab. This CDR3 is CASSLKGGSNEKLFF. Written as DNA, the CDR3 is TGTGCCAGCAGCTTAAAAGGGGGTTCTAATGAAAAACTGTTTTTT.